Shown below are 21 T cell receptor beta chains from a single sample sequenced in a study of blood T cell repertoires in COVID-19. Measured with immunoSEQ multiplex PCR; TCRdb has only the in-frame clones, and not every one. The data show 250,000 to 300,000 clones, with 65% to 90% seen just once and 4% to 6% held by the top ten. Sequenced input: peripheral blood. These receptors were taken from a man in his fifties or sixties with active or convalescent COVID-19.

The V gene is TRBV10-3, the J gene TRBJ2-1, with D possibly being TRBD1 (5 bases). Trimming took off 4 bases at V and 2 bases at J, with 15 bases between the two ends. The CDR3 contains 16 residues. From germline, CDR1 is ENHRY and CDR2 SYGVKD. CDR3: CAISAQGIGTYNEQFF. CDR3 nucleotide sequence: TGTGCCATCAGTGCTCAGGGAATAGGGACCTACAATGAGCAGTTCTTC.

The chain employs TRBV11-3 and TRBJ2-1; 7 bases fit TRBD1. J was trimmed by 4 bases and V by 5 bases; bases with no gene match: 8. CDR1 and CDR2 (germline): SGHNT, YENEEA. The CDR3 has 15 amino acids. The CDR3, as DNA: TGTGCCAGCAGCCAAGGGGGCGGTTCATACAATGAGCAGTTCTTC. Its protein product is CASSQGGGSYNEQFF.

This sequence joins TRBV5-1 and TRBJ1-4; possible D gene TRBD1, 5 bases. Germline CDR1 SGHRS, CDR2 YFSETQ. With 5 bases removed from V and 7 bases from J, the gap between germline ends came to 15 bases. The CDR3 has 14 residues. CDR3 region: CASRPGGTGEKLFF. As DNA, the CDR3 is TGCGCCAGCAGACCGGGGGGGACTGGTGAAAAACTGTTTTTT.

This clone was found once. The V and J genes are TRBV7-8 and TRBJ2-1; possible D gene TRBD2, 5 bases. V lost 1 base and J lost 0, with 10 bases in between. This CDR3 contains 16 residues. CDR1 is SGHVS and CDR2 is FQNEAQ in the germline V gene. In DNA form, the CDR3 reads TGTGCCAGCAGCTTAGTAGCGACCGTCTCCTACAATGAGCAGTTCTTC. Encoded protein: CASSLVATVSYNEQFF. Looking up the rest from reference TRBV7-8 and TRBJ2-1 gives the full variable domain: GAGVSQSPRYKVAKRGQDVALRCDPISGHVSLFWYQQALGQGPEFLTYFQNEAQLDKSGLPSDRFFAERPEGSVSTLKIQRTQQEDSAVYLCASSLVATVSYNEQFFGPGTRLTVL.

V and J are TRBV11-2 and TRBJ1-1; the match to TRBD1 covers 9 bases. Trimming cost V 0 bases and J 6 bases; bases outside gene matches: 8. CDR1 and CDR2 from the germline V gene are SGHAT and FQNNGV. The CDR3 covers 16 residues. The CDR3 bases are TGTGCCAGCAGCTTAGATCGACAGGGGGGGACCCCTGAAGCTTTCTTT. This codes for CASSLDRQGGTPEAFF.

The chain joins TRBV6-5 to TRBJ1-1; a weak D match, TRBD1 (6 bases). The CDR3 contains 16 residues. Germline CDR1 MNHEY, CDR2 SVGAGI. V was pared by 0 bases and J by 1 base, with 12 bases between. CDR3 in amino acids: CASSYSRQETNTEAFF. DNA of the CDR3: TGTGCCAGCAGTTACTCGCGACAGGAAACGAACACTGAAGCTTTCTTT.

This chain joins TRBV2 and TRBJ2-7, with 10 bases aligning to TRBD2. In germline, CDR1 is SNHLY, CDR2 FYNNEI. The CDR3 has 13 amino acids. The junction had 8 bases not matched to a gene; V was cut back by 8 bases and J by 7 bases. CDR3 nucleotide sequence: TGTGCCAGCTTAAGGACTAGCGGTGGAGAGCAGTACTTC. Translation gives CASLRTSGGEQYF.

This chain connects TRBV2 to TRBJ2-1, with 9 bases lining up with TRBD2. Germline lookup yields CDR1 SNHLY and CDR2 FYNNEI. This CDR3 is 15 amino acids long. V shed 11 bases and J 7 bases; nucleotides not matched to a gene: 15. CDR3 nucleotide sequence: TGTGCCTCCGGAAGCGTAGCGGGAGCTAGGAATGAGCAGTTCTTC. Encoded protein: CASGSVAGARNEQFF.

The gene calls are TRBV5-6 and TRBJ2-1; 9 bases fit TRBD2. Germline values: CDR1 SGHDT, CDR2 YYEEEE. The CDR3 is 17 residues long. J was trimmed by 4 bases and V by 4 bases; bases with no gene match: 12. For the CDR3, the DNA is TGTGCCAGCAGCCCTAGGTCTAGCGGGGCCCTTTACAATGAGCAGTTCTTC. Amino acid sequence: CASSPRSSGALYNEQFF.

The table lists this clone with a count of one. The CDR3 protein is CASSFNNYGYTF. CDR3 nucleotide sequence: TGTGCCAGCAGCTTCAATAACTATGGCTACACCTTC. J is TRBJ1-2 and V is TRBV7-9; unclear D gene. CDR3 length equals 12 residues. Germline V gene data show CDR1 as SEHNR and CDR2 as FQNEAQ (reference sequence). The germline V and J ends were trimmed by 3 bases and 1 base, with 3 bases remaining between them.

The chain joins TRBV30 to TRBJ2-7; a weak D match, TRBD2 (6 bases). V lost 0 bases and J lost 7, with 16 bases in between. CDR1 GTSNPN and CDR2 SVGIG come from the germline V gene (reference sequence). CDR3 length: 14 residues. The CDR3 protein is CAWSVGTSGGEQYF. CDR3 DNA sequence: TGTGCCTGGAGTGTAGGGACTTCAGGAGGGGAGCAGTACTTC.

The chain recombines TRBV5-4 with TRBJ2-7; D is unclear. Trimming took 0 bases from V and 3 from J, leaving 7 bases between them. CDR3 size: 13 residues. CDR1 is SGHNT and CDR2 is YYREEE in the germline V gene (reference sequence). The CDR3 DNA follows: TGTGCCAGCAGCTTGGCCCCAGACTACGAGCAGTACTTC. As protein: CASSLAPDYEQYF. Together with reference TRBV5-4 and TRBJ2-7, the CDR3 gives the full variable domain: ETGVTQSPTHLIKTRGQQVTLRCSSQSGHNTVSWYQQALGQGPQFIFQYYREEENGRGNFPPRFSGLQFPNYSSELNVNALELDDSALYLCASSLAPDYEQYFGPGTRLTVT.

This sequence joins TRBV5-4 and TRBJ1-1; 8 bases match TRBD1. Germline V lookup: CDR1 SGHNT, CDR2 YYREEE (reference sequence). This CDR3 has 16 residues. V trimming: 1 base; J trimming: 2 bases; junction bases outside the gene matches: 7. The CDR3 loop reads CASSLSVGQGNTEAFF. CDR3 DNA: TGTGCCAGCAGCTTGTCGGTAGGACAGGGTAACACTGAAGCTTTCTTT.

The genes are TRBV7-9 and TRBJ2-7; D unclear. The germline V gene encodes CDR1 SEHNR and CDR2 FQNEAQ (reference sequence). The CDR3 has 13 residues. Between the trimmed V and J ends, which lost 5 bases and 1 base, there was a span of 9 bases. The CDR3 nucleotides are TGTGCCAGCAGCCTTGGGCCTTCCTACGAGCAGTACTTC. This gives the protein CASSLGPSYEQYF.

The CDR3 DNA is TGTGCCAGCTCCCTTCGACAGGGGGCTTACAATGAGCAGTTCTTC. The encoded protein is CASSLRQGAYNEQFF. This sequence joins TRBV9 and TRBJ2-1; 10 nucleotides match TRBD1. Germline values: CDR1 SGDLS, CDR2 YYNGEE. This CDR3 spans 15 amino acids. The V and J ends lost 7 bases and 4 bases, in that order; junction bases with no gene match: 8.

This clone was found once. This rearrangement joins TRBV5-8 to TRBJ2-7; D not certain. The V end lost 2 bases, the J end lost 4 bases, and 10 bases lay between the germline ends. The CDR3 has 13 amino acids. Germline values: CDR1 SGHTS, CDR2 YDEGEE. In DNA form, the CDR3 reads TGTGCCAGCAGCTTTTCCGAGAGTTACGAGCAGTACTTC. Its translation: CASSFSESYEQYF. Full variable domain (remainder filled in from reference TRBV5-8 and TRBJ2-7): EAGVTQSPTHLIKTRGQQATLRCSPISGHTSVYWYQQALGLGLQFLLWYDEGEERNRGNFPPRFSGRQFPNYSSELNVNALELEDSALYLCASSFSESYEQYFGPGTRLTVT.

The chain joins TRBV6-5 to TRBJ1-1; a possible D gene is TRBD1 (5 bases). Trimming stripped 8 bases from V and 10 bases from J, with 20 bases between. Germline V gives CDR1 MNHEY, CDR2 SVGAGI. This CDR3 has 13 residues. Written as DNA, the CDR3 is TGTGCCAGCGGGGCCAGATCAGCACTGGGAGCTTTCTTT. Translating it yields CASGARSALGAFF.

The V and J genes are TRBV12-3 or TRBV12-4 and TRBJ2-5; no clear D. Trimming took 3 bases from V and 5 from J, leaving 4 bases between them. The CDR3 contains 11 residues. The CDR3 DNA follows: TGTGCCAGCAGTTTGAGTGAGACCCAGTACTTC. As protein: CASSLSETQYF.

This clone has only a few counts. CDR3 nucleotide sequence: TGTGCCAGCAGTGCCCTCGGACTAGCGGGAGACTCCTACAATGAGCAGTTCTTC. Its protein is CASSALGLAGDSYNEQFF. The rearrangement joins TRBV2 to TRBJ2-1; 13 nucleotides align to TRBD2. V shed 4 bases and J 0 bases; nucleotides not matched to a gene: 6. This CDR3 has 18 amino acids. Germline CDR1 reads SNHLY; CDR2 reads FYNNEI. Based on the CDR3 plus reference TRBV2 and TRBJ2-1, the full variable domain is EPEVTQTPSHQVTQMGQEVILRCVPISNHLYFYWYRQILGQKVEFLVSFYNNEISEKSEIFDDQFSVERPDGSNFTLKIRSTKLEDSAMYFCASSALGLAGDSYNEQFFGPGTRLTVL.

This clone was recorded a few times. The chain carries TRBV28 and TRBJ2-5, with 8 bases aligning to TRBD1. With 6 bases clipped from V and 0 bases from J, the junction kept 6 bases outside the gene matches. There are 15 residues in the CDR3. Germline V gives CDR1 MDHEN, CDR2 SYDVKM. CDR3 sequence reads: CASREDRAYQETQYF. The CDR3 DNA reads TGTGCCAGCAGGGAGGACAGGGCTTACCAAGAGACCCAGTACTTC.

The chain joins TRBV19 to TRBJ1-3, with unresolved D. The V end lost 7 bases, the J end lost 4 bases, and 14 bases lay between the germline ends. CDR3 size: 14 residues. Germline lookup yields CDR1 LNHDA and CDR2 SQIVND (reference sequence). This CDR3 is CASTLRASGNTIYF. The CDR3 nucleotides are TGTGCCAGTACCTTGAGAGCGTCCGGAAACACCATATATTTT.